The 3 T cell receptor beta chains below were found in one sample sequenced in a study of blood T cells in healthy people across ages. Primers used in a second PCR of roughly 6 to 11 cycles were a sample-barcoded 5' primer and a J-beta primer mix. TCRdb reprocessed the 5' RACE reads with MiXCR, giving one entry per CDR3 protein. The sample shows 800,000 to 950,000 distinct CDR3 sequences, 45% to 50% of them seen only once. The sequenced material came from blood. The origin of the receptors is a man younger than 45 in good health.

The chain has TRBV20-1 and TRBJ1-4, with 7 bases aligning to TRBD1. CDR3 length: 14 amino acids. From germline, CDR1 is DFQATT and CDR2 SNEGSKA (reference sequence). The ends lost 6 bases at V and 3 bases at J; junction bases unmatched: 7. CDR3 sequence (DNA): TGCAGTGCGACGTACAGGGGACCTAATGAAAAACTGTTTTTT. Translation: CSATYRGPNEKLFF.

The V and J genes are TRBV6-1 and TRBJ2-7; 8 nucleotides agree with TRBD1. V lost 5 bases, J lost 0 bases, and 18 bases stayed unmatched. Germline V gene lookup returns CDR1 MNHNS and CDR2 SASEGT. The CDR3 has 19 amino acids. CDR3 nucleotides: TGTGCCAGCAGTCCTTATACGGGGACAGGCGCGGGGAGCTCCTACGAGCAGTACTTC. It codes for CASSPYTGTGAGSSYEQYF.

The chain combines TRBV7-2 with TRBJ1-2; D is ambiguous. This CDR3 has 14 amino acids. CDR1 SGHTA and CDR2 FQGNSA come from the germline V gene. The V gene lost 6 bases and the J gene lost 0 bases, with 11 bases spanning the gap. This CDR3 reads CASSPDGANYGYTF. The CDR3 DNA reads as TGTGCCAGCAGTCCGGACGGAGCTAACTATGGCTACACCTTC.